One sample yielded the 28 T cell receptor beta chains listed below, sequenced in a study of radiation and T cells in renal cell carcinoma. Here immunoSEQ multiplex PCR was the method, and the copy in TCRdb shows in-frame clones only, minus some. The sample records 120,000 to 150,000 clones, about 88% being singletons. The time point: blood 4 weeks post-SBRT, at nephrectomy. The treatment denotes: 15 Gy SBRT to primary tumor, nephrectomy 4 weeks later. The sample was blood, taken from a patient whose treatment included radiotherapy and nephrectomy. All receptors come from a woman aged 45-65 years with renal cell carcinoma.

V is TRBV28 and J is TRBJ1-3; D is undetermined. The germline CDR1 and CDR2 sequences are MDHEN and SYDVKM. The CDR3 contains 17 residues. V dropped 5 bases and J dropped 0 bases, with 17 bases sitting between them. CDR3 amino acids: CASSIPLGGDSGNTIYF. The CDR3 bases are TGTGCCAGCAGTATCCCCCTAGGCGGAGACTCTGGAAACACCATATATTTT.

The chain links TRBV5-1 to TRBJ2-5; D is unresolved. Germline V gives CDR1 SGHRS, CDR2 YFSETQ. Trimming removed 4 bases at V and 3 bases at J, with 10 bases between. This CDR3 contains 13 residues. DNA of the CDR3: TGCGCCAGCAGCACGAGACCCGAAGAGACCCAGTACTTC. This encodes CASSTRPEETQYF.

V and J are TRBV27 and TRBJ2-5, with a possible D match to TRBD2 (6 bases). V dropped 3 bases and J dropped 5 bases, with 13 bases sitting between them. The germline V gene has CDR1 MNHEY and CDR2 SMNVEV (reference sequence). The CDR3 has 14 amino acids. This CDR3 reads CASSFGGIGETQYF. DNA for the CDR3: TGTGCCAGCAGTTTCGGAGGGATAGGGGAGACCCAGTACTTC.

A few counts support this clone. The germline gene is not matched at one end of the junction; a read error may be the cause. The rearrangement links TRBV11-2 to TRBJ2-1; maybe TRBD2 (6 bases). Germline V CDR1 and CDR2: SGHAT, FQNNGV. This CDR3 is built from 11 residues. CDR3 bases: TGTGCCAGCAGCTTAGGGGCGGGGCCGGTCTTC. Encoded protein: CASSLGAGPVF.

This chain uses TRBV5-1 with TRBJ1-1, with D possibly TRBD1 on 5 matching bases. Germline CDR1 and CDR2: SGHRS and YFSETQ. The CDR3 length is 13 residues. Trimming shortened V by 3 bases and J by 0 bases, and 6 bases separated the two germline ends. The chain's CDR3 is CASSWDLNTEAFF. For the CDR3, the DNA is TGCGCCAGCAGCTGGGACCTGAACACTGAAGCTTTCTTT.

The V and J genes are TRBV7-9 and TRBJ1-1; perhaps TRBD1 as D (6 bases). The CDR3 extends over 15 amino acids. V gave up 3 bases and J gave up 1 base, with 12 bases separating them. The germline V gene has CDR1 SEHNR and CDR2 FQNEAQ (reference sequence). In DNA, the CDR3 is TGTGCCAGCAGCTTGACAGGTCCGCGGAACACTGAAGCTTTCTTT. This gives the protein CASSLTGPRNTEAFF.

This chain connects TRBV10-3 to TRBJ2-7; no definite D call. V was pared by 5 bases and J by 2 bases, with 7 bases between. Germline assignment: CDR1 ENHRY and CDR2 SYGVKD. The CDR3 runs to 12 residues. CDR3 region: CAISRETYEQYF. The CDR3, as DNA: TGTGCCATCAGTAGGGAAACCTACGAGCAGTACTTC.

This CDR3 reads CASSQEQGIYNEQFF. DNA of the CDR3: TGCGCCAGCAGCCAAGAGCAAGGTATTTACAATGAGCAGTTCTTC. This chain connects TRBV4-3 to TRBJ2-1, with D unclear. The CDR3 contains 15 residues. Germline loops: CDR1 LGHNA, CDR2 YSLEER. V shed 0 bases and J shed 4 bases, with 10 bases lying between them.

V is TRBV6-6 and J is TRBJ1-2, with a possible D match to TRBD1 (6 bases). Germline CDR1 and CDR2: MNHNY and SVGAGI (reference sequence). CDR3 size: 15 residues. The V end lost 7 bases, the J end lost 6 bases, and 21 bases lay between the germline ends. CDR3 sequence reads: CASMPQGVYYDGYTF. In DNA, the CDR3 is TGTGCCAGCATGCCACAGGGTGTATACTATGATGGCTACACCTTC.

This rearrangement joins TRBV19 to TRBJ2-2, with D unresolved. The CDR3 totals 14 residues. With 5 bases removed from V and 2 bases from J, the gap between germline ends came to 9 bases. The V gene's germline CDR1 is LNHDA and CDR2 SQIVND (reference sequence). CDR3 protein: CASSWAANTGELFF. The CDR3 DNA reads TGTGCCAGTAGTTGGGCAGCCAACACCGGGGAGCTGTTTTTT.

The sample holds a few counts of this clone. The J gene is TRBJ2-7, the V gene TRBV28; 7 bases map to TRBD1. J was trimmed by 2 bases and V by 6 bases; bases with no gene match: 7. Germline V CDR1 and CDR2: MDHEN, SYDVKM. This CDR3 has 14 residues. The CDR3 nucleotides read TGTGCCAGCAGACAGCAGGGGGAAGCCTACGAGCAGTACTTC. Translated, it gives CASRQQGEAYEQYF.

This clone was recorded only once. V is TRBV7-2 and J is TRBJ2-3, with TRBD1 as a possible D gene (5 bases). Trimming removed 5 bases at V and 0 bases at J, with 9 bases between. The CDR3 spans 14 residues. Germline V CDR1 and CDR2: SGHTA, FQGNSA. The CDR3 spells CASSMTASTDTQYF. CDR3 nucleotide sequence: TGTGCCAGCAGCATGACAGCCAGCACAGATACGCAGTATTTT.

This clone has just one count. The V call is TRBV4-3, the J call TRBJ2-1; D call uncertain. The V end lost 6 bases, the J end lost 7 bases, and 16 bases lay between the germline ends. The CDR3 has 14 amino acids. Germline V gene lookup returns CDR1 LGHNA and CDR2 YSLEER. The CDR3 is CASSWWQEGNEQFF. CDR3 nucleotides: TGCGCCAGCAGTTGGTGGCAGGAAGGTAATGAGCAGTTCTTC.

The gene calls are TRBV29-1 and TRBJ2-5, with 8 positions matching TRBD1. V lost 4 bases and J lost 1; bases outside the gene matches: 8. Germline lookup yields CDR1 SQVTM and CDR2 ANQGSEA. The CDR3 covers 15 residues. The DNA of the CDR3 is TGCAGCGTTGCCGAAGGGACAGGAGGCCAAGAGACCCAGTACTTC. This codes for CSVAEGTGGQETQYF.

V is TRBV19 and J is TRBJ2-3, with 7 bases matching TRBD1. V lost 0 bases and J lost 2; bases outside the gene matches: 8. Germline CDR1 LNHDA, CDR2 SQIVND (reference sequence). This CDR3 region has 17 residues. CDR3 region: CASSIDPGTAFTDTQYF. The CDR3, as DNA: TGTGCCAGTAGTATAGATCCCGGGACAGCTTTCACAGATACGCAGTATTTT.

The chain couples TRBV7-2 to TRBJ2-4, with D maybe TRBD1 (6 bases). The germline gives CDR1 SGHTA, CDR2 FQGNSA. The length of the CDR3 is 17 residues. Trimming cost V 2 bases and J 6 bases, with 20 bases left between them. The CDR3 is CASSLSGWGQYRNIQYF. The CDR3, as DNA: TGTGCCAGCAGCTTATCAGGCTGGGGACAATACCGAAACATTCAGTACTTC.

This clone was observed a handful of times. V is TRBV6-5 and J is TRBJ1-5; the D gene is possibly TRBD1 (5 bases). The V end was cut by 4 bases, the J end by 5 bases, with 12 bases between. This CDR3 comprises 14 residues. Looked up from germline, CDR1 is MNHEY and CDR2 is SVGAGI. The CDR3 nucleotides read TGTGCCAGCAGTTCAGGATGGGGGGATCAGCCCCAGCATTTT. Its protein product is CASSSGWGDQPQHF.

This chain joins TRBV28 and TRBJ1-1; D uncertain. Germline V gene lookup returns CDR1 MDHEN and CDR2 SYDVKM. V lost 5 bases and J 8 bases, leaving 12 bases between the germline ends. The CDR3 totals 12 residues. CDR3 residues: CASSISDAEAFF. The CDR3 region has the DNA TGTGCCAGCAGTATATCGGACGCAGAAGCTTTCTTT.

The chain joins TRBV27 to TRBJ2-7; no firm D call. Trimming removed 4 bases from V and 0 bases from J, with 10 bases in between. Germline V gene data show CDR1 as MNHEY and CDR2 as SMNVEV (reference sequence). CDR3 size: 14 residues. In DNA form, the CDR3 reads TGTGCCAGCAGTTCGCAAGGGATCTCCTACGAGCAGTACTTC. Translating gives CASSSQGISYEQYF.

The V gene is TRBV5-1, the J gene TRBJ2-5; D remains ambiguous. V was trimmed by 4 bases and J by 5 bases, leaving 18 bases between them. The germline V gene has CDR1 SGHRS and CDR2 YFSETQ. The CDR3 spans 15 residues. CDR3 loop: CASSTDESRRETQYF. The CDR3 DNA follows: TGCGCCAGCAGCACCGACGAATCCCGGCGGGAGACCCAGTACTTC.

DNA for the CDR3: TGTGCCAGCAGGAAACAGGGGGCGCATAGCTATGGCTACACCTTC. Translated, it gives CASRKQGAHSYGYTF. The genes are TRBV6-1 and TRBJ1-2, with TRBD1 identical over 9 bases. The CDR3 length is 15 residues. J lost 4 bases, V lost 6 bases, and 9 bases had no gene match. Germline loops: CDR1 MNHNS, CDR2 SASEGT.

The rearrangement joins TRBV7-2 to TRBJ1-2, with no clear D. There are 14 residues in the CDR3. Germline lookup yields CDR1 SGHTA and CDR2 FQGNSA. The V end lost 3 bases, the J end lost 0 bases, and 8 bases lay between the germline ends. CDR3 coding DNA: TGTGCCAGCAGCTTCCGGCGGACTAACTATGGCTACACCTTC. Translating it yields CASSFRRTNYGYTF.

This rearrangement joins TRBV19 to TRBJ1-5; TRBD1 aligns across 7 bases. The J segment lost 5 bases and the V segment lost 7 bases, leaving 8 bases of the junction unmatched. The CDR3 is 14 amino acids. CDR1 LNHDA and CDR2 SQIVND come from the germline V gene (reference sequence). The chain's CDR3 is CASKRRDSYQPQHF. The CDR3, as DNA: TGTGCCAGTAAACGACGGGACAGCTATCAGCCCCAGCATTTT.

The J gene is TRBJ1-2, the V gene TRBV7-9, with D uncertain. The CDR3 consists of 14 residues. Trimming pared 1 base from V and 7 bases from J, leaving 13 bases between. CDR1 is SEHNR, CDR2 FQNEAQ, per germline (reference sequence). The CDR3 DNA reads TGTGCCAGCAGCTTAGACGGTTCCTTGGGTGGCTACACCTTC. Translating it yields CASSLDGSLGGYTF.

The chain combines TRBV29-1 with TRBJ2-1; 9 bases match TRBD1. J gave up 2 bases and V 4 bases, and 6 bases lay outside the gene matches. CDR1 SQVTM and CDR2 ANQGSEA come from the germline V gene. The CDR3 totals 15 residues. The CDR3 loop is CSVVPGQGTYNEQFF. The DNA of the CDR3 is TGCAGCGTTGTACCGGGACAGGGAACCTACAATGAGCAGTTCTTC.

The rearrangement links TRBV9 to TRBJ2-6; weak D call: TRBD2 (6 bases). V was shortened by 2 bases and J by 4 bases, with 10 bases between the two germline ends. CDR1 and CDR2 (germline): SGDLS, YYNGEE. CDR3 size: 15 residues. CDR3 sequence reads: CASSVRGGGANVLTF. CDR3 sequence (DNA): TGTGCCAGCAGCGTTCGGGGAGGCGGGGCCAACGTCCTGACTTTC.

The V gene is TRBV12-5, the J gene TRBJ2-1; D is ambiguous. This CDR3 spans 12 amino acids. Germline V gives CDR1 LGHNT, CDR2 FRNRAP. With 3 bases removed from V and 10 bases from J, the gap between germline ends came to 10 bases. This CDR3 is CASGLVMGEQFF. CDR3 coding DNA: TGTGCTAGTGGTTTAGTTATGGGGGAGCAGTTCTTC.

This chain joins TRBV18 and TRBJ1-1; 8 bases align to TRBD1. This CDR3 contains 15 residues. The germline gives CDR1 KGHSH, CDR2 LQKENI. The V segment lost 3 bases and the J segment 3 bases; nucleotides outside the gene matches: 6. The DNA of the CDR3 is TGTGCCAGCTCACCGGAGACAGGGGAGGACACTGAAGCTTTCTTT. It yields the protein CASSPETGEDTEAFF.